This TCR beta chain comes out of a study of T cell responses to AZD1222 COVID-19 vaccine. The CDR3 sequence is 16 residues long. Germline-derived CDR1 and CDR2 are KGHSH and LQKENI. V was shortened by 4 bases and J by 0 bases, with 14 bases between the two germline ends. Profiled with immunoSEQ multiplex PCR; TCRdb holds only in-frame clones, not every one. This table holds 150,000 or so clones, 70% to 90% found once. V and J are TRBV18 and TRBJ2-3, with no clear D. Source: peripheral blood, taken on day 0 of AZD1222 vaccination. The clonotype was recovered from an adult in good health. The CDR3 sequence is CASSLTLTVSTDTQYF. CDR3 bases: TGTGCCAGCTCACTAACGCTGACGGTTAGCACAGATACGCAGTATTTT. The full variable domain, rest sourced from reference TRBV18 and TRBJ2-3, is NAGVMQNPRHLVRRRGQEARLRCSPMKGHSHVYWYRQLPEEGLKFMVYLQKENIIDESGMPKERFSAEFPKEGPSILRIQQVVRGDSAAYFCASSLTLTVSTDTQYFGPGTRLTVL.